This is a list of T cell receptor beta chains from one sample in a study of control samples from healthy donors and cancer patients. Clones were sequenced by immunoSEQ multiplex PCR, and TCRdb holds only the in-frame ones, with some missing. The sample has 55,000 to 65,000 clones; about 87% are singletons. Input material: PBMCs. Source of these receptors: a woman aged 55-70 years with lung cancer. The conserved cysteine and the conserved F or W are not part of the CDR3 here.

TRBJ2-1	TRBV27	ASSLRRGGIDEQF
TRBJ1-4	TRBV7-9	ASSLQSNEKLF
TRBJ2-1	TRBV12-1	ASNIRGPGYNEQF
TRBJ2-5	TRBV12-3/TRBV12-4	ASRGETQY
TRBJ2-3	TRBV14	ASSQHTGTDTQY
TRBJ2-7	TRBV19	ASRAPGLAGEQY
TRBJ1-2	TRBV3-1/TRBV3-2	ASSQSDRGGGYT
TRBJ2-3	TRBV6-6	ASSHSPGLARSTDTQY
TRBJ2-1	TRBV18	ASSPPGLAAPYNEQF
TRBJ2-3	TRBV9	ASSVAGGLLDTQY
TRBJ1-1	TRBV4-2	ASSQEAGWSNTEAF
TRBJ1-5	TRBV19	ASSIWGGPQH
TRBJ2-7	TRBV5-1	ASSLERVYEQY
TRBJ2-5	TRBV18	ASSPQRGLRQETQY
TRBJ2-2	TRBV9	ASSVSLNTGELF
TRBJ2-2	TRBV19	ASSIGKGTATGELF
TRBJ1-2	TRBV27	ASRGWGNYGYT
TRBJ2-1	TRBV5-1	ASSQEGVSSYNEQF
TRBJ1-1	TRBV5-1	ASSLAQTNTEAF
TRBJ2-5	TRBV2	ASSEASRGKETQY
TRBJ1-1	TRBV9	ASSARPWAPRDRGLKNTEAF
TRBJ2-7	TRBV6-5	ASTPGGYYEQY
TRBJ1-5	TRBV19	ASTLRPGQGTGDRDQPQH
TRBJ1-1	TRBV7-8	ASSFEAAVAEAF
TRBJ1-4	TRBV10-3	AISEGAQANEKLF
TRBJ1-2	TRBV6-1	ASSEPGQGASGYT
TRBJ2-3	TRBV4-2	ASSQTTTDTQY
TRBJ2-5	TRBV19	ASSIGGEETQY
TRBJ2-1	TRBV2	ASSGGRSSYNEQF
TRBJ1-1	TRBV6-5	ASSAIMNTEAF
TRBJ2-7	TRBV9	ASSLQDGVYEQY
TRBJ2-6	TRBV10-3	AISENSGANVLT
TRBJ2-1	TRBV20-1	SALYYNEQF
TRBJ2-3	TRBV5-1	ASTNRQGARDTQY
TRBJ2-3	TRBV28	ASSSPGTSVPSTDTQY
TRBJ1-2	TRBV5-1	ASSLGGQIYGYT
TRBJ2-1	TRBV10-3	AISDLLGGRGNEQF
TRBJ1-1	TRBV3-1/TRBV3-2	ASSQEPGMNTEAF
TRBJ2-4	TRBV29-1	SVEALAKNIQY
TRBJ2-3	TRBV2	ASSEARGAQITQY
TRBJ2-7	TRBV5-1	ASSPTAGSSYEQY
TRBJ2-6	TRBV28	ASSSPGLSGANVLT
TRBJ2-1	TRBV3-1/TRBV3-2	ASSQGGLYSNEQF
TRBJ1-2	TRBV4-2	ASSQEEQAFYGYT
TRBJ2-1	TRBV5-6	ASSWAGGNEQF
TRBJ1-6	TRBV5-1	ASSLDTPNLNSPLH
TRBJ1-5	TRBV28	ASSILNQPQH
TRBJ1-5	TRBV3-1/TRBV3-2	ASSYGQSNQPQH
TRBJ1-4	TRBV11-2	ASSLAPGQIRRGLF
TRBJ1-4	TRBV7-9	ASSIRTGSYEKLF
TRBJ1-1	TRBV9	ASSVDPSGGLRAF
TRBJ2-2	TRBV7-2	ASSLGRRLLGGELF
TRBJ2-1	TRBV5-1	ASSPAPGGLGNEQF
TRBJ2-7	TRBV18	ASSPDRVGGPYEQY
TRBJ1-5	TRBV7-2	ASSFGGVNQPQH
TRBJ1-2	TRBV10-1	ASSDGTGRRT
TRBJ2-1	TRBV2	ASRIGQYNEQF
TRBJ1-1	TRBV6-6	ASIADRGEAF
TRBJ2-5	TRBV24-1	ATSRGREETQY